Below, 25 T cell receptor beta chains from the same sample are listed, as sequenced in a study of regulatory T cells in long-lasting Graves disease. As for time point: newly diagnosed GD, antithyroid drugs for less than 3 months. Scientists built the TCR library using RNA that was extracted from PBMCs. Through Arm-PCR of CDR3 regions and iRepertoire HTBI primers, TCR beta libraries were built. TCRdb independently ran MiXCR on the multiplex PCR reads; one entry per CDR3 protein. The sample consists of around 420,000 distinct CDR3 sequences, roughly a sixth of them appearing once. The source material was peripheral blood mononuclear cells (PBMCs), sampled at new diagnosis, from a patient treated with antithyroid drugs. All receptors derive from a female donor with Graves disease.

This clonotype came up many times. J is TRBJ1-1 and V is TRBV7-9; 10 bases align to TRBD1. The CDR3 totals 14 residues. The V gene end was trimmed by 2 bases and the J gene end by 11 bases; junction bases not matched to a gene: 8. Germline CDR1 is SEHNR and CDR2 is FQNEAQ (reference sequence). The CDR3 region has the DNA TGTGCCAGCAGCTTAACCCGGGACAGGGGAAGTGCTTTCTTT. Amino acid sequence: CASSLTRDRGSAFF.

This clonotype was seen ten or more times. The V call is TRBV30, the J call TRBJ1-1, with D perhaps TRBD1 (5 bases). V was trimmed by 4 bases and J by 2 bases, leaving 11 bases between them. This CDR3 is built from 13 residues. Germline V gene lookup returns CDR1 GTSNPN and CDR2 SVGIG (reference sequence). CDR3: CAWTGGVNTEAFF. Written as DNA, the CDR3 is TGTGCCTGGACCGGAGGGGTCAACACTGAAGCTTTCTTT.

The chain joins TRBV4-3 to TRBJ2-1; TRBD1 matches 9 bases. With V trimmed by 4 bases and J by 9 bases, 13 bases remained unmatched. This CDR3 has 16 residues. CDR1 is LGHNA, CDR2 YSLEER, per germline. The CDR3 region is CASSPSGQGPEGEQFF. CDR3 nucleotide sequence: TGCGCCAGCAGCCCCTCGGGACAGGGCCCCGAGGGTGAGCAGTTCTTC.

V is TRBV5-1 and J is TRBJ2-5; D may correspond to TRBD1 or TRBD2 (5 bases each). From germline, CDR1 is SGHRS and CDR2 YFSETQ. This CDR3 region has 13 residues. The V and J ends lost 1 base and 3 bases respectively, with 7 bases between them. DNA for the CDR3: TGCGCCAGCAGCTTGTTGGGGGAAGAGACCCAGTACTTC. Amino acid sequence: CASSLLGEETQYF.

DNA of the CDR3: TGTGCCAGCAGCTTAGTCATGCTAGCGGGAGGTCGGTACGAGCAGTACTTC. The encoded protein is CASSLVMLAGGRYEQYF. The chain employs TRBV7-9 and TRBJ2-7; 11 bases are a match to TRBD2. The length of the CDR3 is 17 residues. V dropped 1 base and J dropped 4; count of bases not matched to a gene: 9. CDR1 SEHNR and CDR2 FQNEAQ come from the germline V gene (reference sequence). The variable domain in full, with the rest retrieved from reference TRBV7-9 and TRBJ2-7, is DTGVSQNPRHKITKRGQNVTFRCDPISEHNRLYWYRQTLGQGPEFLTYFQNEAQLEKSRLLSDRFSAERPKGSFSTLEIQRTEQGDSAMYLCASSLVMLAGGRYEQYFGPGTRLTVT.

This clonotype was detected ten times or more. The chain combines TRBV27 with TRBJ2-4, with TRBD1 matching over 8 bases. The length of the CDR3 is 17 residues. The V gene's germline CDR1 is MNHEY and CDR2 SMNVEV (reference sequence). V was pared by 0 bases and J by 0 bases, with 4 bases of the junction left unmatched. CDR3 loop: CASSLSSGGPAKNIQYF. The DNA of the CDR3 is TGTGCCAGCAGTTTATCGTCAGGGGGCCCAGCCAAAAACATTCAGTACTTC.

In this sample, this clonotype turned up many times. The chain recombines TRBV5-1 with TRBJ1-4, with D maybe TRBD1 (6 bases). Germline CDR1 SGHRS, CDR2 YFSETQ. Trimming took 4 bases from V and 8 from J, leaving 15 bases between them. The CDR3 loop spans 14 amino acids. CDR3 loop: CASSPTGIREKLFF. CDR3 sequence (DNA): TGCGCCAGCAGCCCAACAGGGATTCGAGAAAAACTGTTTTTT.

There are many counts of this clonotype. The V and J genes are TRBV10-2 and TRBJ1-2; D is unresolved. Germline values: CDR1 WSHSY, CDR2 SAAADI. The CDR3 has 12 residues. V lost 8 bases to trimming and J lost 4 bases, with 11 bases between them. The CDR3 DNA reads as TGCGCCAGCCGTTCAGCCACCTATGGCTACACCTTC. It translates to CASRSATYGYTF.

This clonotype was seen at least ten times. The chain is built from TRBV12-3 or TRBV12-4 and TRBJ1-1; D ambiguous. CDR3 size: 13 residues. V was trimmed by 3 bases and J by 0 bases, leaving 5 bases between them. CDR3 amino acids: CASSFALNTEAFF. The CDR3 DNA sequence: TGTGCCAGCAGTTTCGCCTTGAACACTGAAGCTTTCTTT.

This clonotype has a count of ten or more. The V gene is TRBV29-1, the J gene TRBJ1-1; D uncertain. The germline V gene has CDR1 SQVTM and CDR2 ANQGSEA. CDR3 length equals 11 residues. V lost 8 bases, J lost 1 base, and 8 bases lay in between. CDR3 protein: CSSLGNTEAFF. CDR3 nucleotides: TGCAGCTCATTAGGGAACACTGAAGCTTTCTTT. The whole variable domain, remainder taken from reference TRBV29-1 and TRBJ1-1, is SAVISQKPSRDICQRGTSLTIQCQVDSQVTMMFWYRQQPGQSLTLIATANQGSEATYESGFVIDKFPISRPNLTFSTLTVSNMSPEDSSIYLCSSLGNTEAFFGQGTRLTVV.

This clonotype was counted ten times or more. The chain links TRBV7-2 to TRBJ1-2; no reliable D call. Germline assignment: CDR1 SGHTA and CDR2 FQGNSA. The V end was cut by 6 bases, the J end by 8 bases, with 19 bases between. This CDR3 is built from 14 residues. CDR3 sequence reads: CASSRGRTVGGYTF. The CDR3 coding sequence is TGTGCCAGCAGTAGAGGGCGGACCGTGGGGGGCTACACCTTC.

This clonotype was recorded many times. This chain joins TRBV15 and TRBJ1-3; no definite D call. The CDR3 has 14 residues. The germline gives CDR1 LNHNV, CDR2 YYDKDF (reference sequence). V shed 2 bases and J shed 5 bases, with 10 bases lying between them. CDR3 in DNA: TGTGCCACCAGCAGACCGCGGGTACGAAACACCATATATTTT. This gives the protein CATSRPRVRNTIYF.

This clonotype has at least ten counts. V and J are TRBV2 and TRBJ2-5; weak D call: TRBD2 (6 bases). V dropped 4 bases and J dropped 0 bases, with 15 bases sitting between them. This CDR3 region has 16 residues. Germline V gene sequence: CDR1 SNHLY, CDR2 FYNNEI. The CDR3 loop reads CASSVPRLEHQETQYF. CDR3 DNA: TGTGCCAGCAGTGTGCCCCGACTAGAGCACCAAGAGACCCAGTACTTC.

This clonotype was observed at least ten times. The genes are TRBV5-1 and TRBJ1-3; D may be TRBD1 (5 bases). Germline V gives CDR1 SGHRS, CDR2 YFSETQ. Deletions cut 4 bases from V and 3 bases from J, with 11 bases between. The CDR3 runs to 14 residues. The CDR3 region has the DNA TGCGCCAGCAGCGGGGACTACGGTGGAAACACCATATATTTT. Translating it yields CASSGDYGGNTIYF.

This clonotype was recorded at least ten times. The chain is built from TRBV20-1 and TRBJ2-7, with a weak D call TRBD1 (5 bases). The CDR3 runs to 13 residues. Germline-derived CDR1 and CDR2 are DFQATT and SNEGSKA (reference sequence). V was trimmed by 3 bases and J by 3 bases, leaving 12 bases between them. CDR3 protein: CSASALTGYEQYF. The CDR3 region has the DNA TGCAGTGCTAGTGCGTTAACAGGCTACGAGCAGTACTTC.

At least ten counts were recorded for this clonotype. The chain couples TRBV27 to TRBJ2-7, with D possibly being TRBD1 or TRBD2 (5 bases each). Germline lookup yields CDR1 MNHEY and CDR2 SMNVEV (reference sequence). The CDR3 has 16 residues. V lost 2 bases to trimming and J lost 2 bases, with 16 bases between them. In DNA form, the CDR3 reads TGTGCCAGCAGTTTAAACGGGGCTTACCTCCCCTACGAGCAGTACTTC. Translated: CASSLNGAYLPYEQYF.

The table lists this clonotype with many counts. The chain links TRBV27 to TRBJ2-7; D may be TRBD1 (5 bases). CDR3 length: 13 amino acids. The germline CDR1 and CDR2 sequences are MNHEY and SMNVEV (reference sequence). The germline V and J ends were trimmed by 3 bases and 4 bases, with 10 bases remaining between them. The CDR3 spells CASSFSSGYEQYF. CDR3 in DNA: TGTGCCAGCAGTTTTAGTTCAGGGTACGAGCAGTACTTC.

This clonotype has ten or more counts. The junction departs from germline at one end; a sequencing error may be responsible. The gene calls are TRBV20-1 and TRBJ2-7; D gene ambiguous. Germline V gives CDR1 DFQATT, CDR2 SNEGSKA (reference sequence). CDR3 length equals 11 residues. CDR3 coding DNA: TGCAGTGCTACGCCTTCCTACGAGCAGCACTTC. This translates into CSATPSYEQHF.

The DNA for the CDR3 is TGTGCCAGCAGCTTGGCCGTGGAGCGGGGAACCGGGGAGCTGTTTTTT. As protein: CASSLAVERGTGELFF. The V and J genes are TRBV5-4 and TRBJ2-2; 7 bases agree with TRBD2. V shed 0 bases and J 5 bases; nucleotides not matched to a gene: 7. The CDR3 is 16 residues long. Germline V gene data show CDR1 as SGHNT and CDR2 as YYREEE (reference sequence).

This clonotype was seen repeatedly, ten times or more. The CDR3 nucleotides read TGTGCCACCAGTGATTTGCAGGGGAACAGGGGGGGTAAGCCCCTCCACTTT. Translating gives CATSDLQGNRGGKPLHF. This chain links TRBV24-1 with TRBJ1-6; TRBD1 matches 8 bases. CDR1 is KGHDR, CDR2 SFDVKD, per germline. V lost 0 bases to trimming and J lost 13 bases; unmatched junction nucleotides: 13. The CDR3 is 17 residues long.

The rearrangement links TRBV3-2 to TRBJ1-1; the table's D gene call, TRBD1, was not cross checked with the DNA. TRBV3-2 is labeled a pseudogene. The CDR3 length is 18 residues. The CDR3 region has the DNA TGTGCCAGCAGCCCTAAAAATCGACAGGGAGGAGGGTACACTGAAGCTTTCTTT. Its protein product is CASSPKNRQGGGYTEAFF.

This clonotype occurred many times. The CDR3 nucleotides read TGTGCCAGCAGCTCGACCGACAGGGCTAACTATGGCTACACCTTC. This encodes CASSSTDRANYGYTF. The chain is built from TRBV5-6 and TRBJ1-2; TRBD1 matches 7 bases. Germline CDR1 and CDR2: SGHDT and YYEEEE. V lost 3 bases, J lost 0 bases, and 5 bases stayed unmatched. CDR3 length: 15 residues.

The table lists this clonotype with a few counts. The V call is TRBV12-3 or TRBV12-4, the J call TRBJ2-1; weak D call: TRBD1 (6 bases). Trimming took off 7 bases at V and 9 bases at J, with 10 bases between the two ends. The CDR3 contains 11 residues. CDR3 coding DNA: TGTGCCAGCATGACAGGCGGTGAGCAGTTCTTC. As protein: CASMTGGEQFF.

This clonotype occurred many times. V usage is TRBV12-3 or TRBV12-4 and J usage is TRBJ2-4; the match to TRBD2 covers 9 bases. This CDR3 has 15 amino acids. The V gene end was trimmed by 5 bases and the J gene end by 7 bases; junction bases not matched to a gene: 9. In DNA, the CDR3 is TGTGCCAGCAGTCCTCCGGGACTAGCAATCAACATTCAGTACTTC. The encoded protein is CASSPPGLAINIQYF.

This clonotype was recorded at least ten times. The J gene is TRBJ1-5, the V gene TRBV6-1; D possibly corresponds to TRBD1 (5 bases). Deletions cut 6 bases from V and 0 bases from J, with 9 bases between. Germline-derived CDR1 and CDR2 are MNHNS and SASEGT. The CDR3 runs 14 residues. CDR3 bases: TGTGCCAGCAGGAGACAGTATAGCAATCAGCCCCAGCATTTT. This codes for CASRRQYSNQPQHF.